This T cell receptor beta chain was retrieved from a study of T cells expressing NK-cell markers. In germline, CDR1 is MNHNS, CDR2 SASEGT. This CDR3 contains 12 residues. TCRdb reanalyzed the 5' RACE reads, giving one entry per CDR3 protein sequence and no DNA. The sample spans approximately 170,000 distinct CDR3 sequences; the ten largest clones claim 20% to 25%. What was sequenced was blood T cells: a sorted CD56 or NKG2C T cell subset, CD4+ or CD8+ T cells, or bulk PBMC T cells (not recorded which). The chain joins TRBV6-1 to TRBJ1-1. This receptor was taken from a man between 18 and 69 years old in good health. The CDR3 sequence: CASSEGRDEAFF.